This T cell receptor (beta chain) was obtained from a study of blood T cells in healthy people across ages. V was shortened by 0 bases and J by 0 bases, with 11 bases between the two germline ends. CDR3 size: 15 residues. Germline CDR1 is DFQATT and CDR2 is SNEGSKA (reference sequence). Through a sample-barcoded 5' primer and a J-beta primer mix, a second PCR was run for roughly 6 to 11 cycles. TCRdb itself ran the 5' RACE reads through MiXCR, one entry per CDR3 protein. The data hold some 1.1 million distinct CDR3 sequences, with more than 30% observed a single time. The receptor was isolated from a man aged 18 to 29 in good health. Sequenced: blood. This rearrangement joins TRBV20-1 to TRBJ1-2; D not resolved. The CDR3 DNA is TGCAGTGCTAGAGATTCCAGCGTAGCTAACTATGGCTACACCTTC. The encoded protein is CSARDSSVANYGYTF.